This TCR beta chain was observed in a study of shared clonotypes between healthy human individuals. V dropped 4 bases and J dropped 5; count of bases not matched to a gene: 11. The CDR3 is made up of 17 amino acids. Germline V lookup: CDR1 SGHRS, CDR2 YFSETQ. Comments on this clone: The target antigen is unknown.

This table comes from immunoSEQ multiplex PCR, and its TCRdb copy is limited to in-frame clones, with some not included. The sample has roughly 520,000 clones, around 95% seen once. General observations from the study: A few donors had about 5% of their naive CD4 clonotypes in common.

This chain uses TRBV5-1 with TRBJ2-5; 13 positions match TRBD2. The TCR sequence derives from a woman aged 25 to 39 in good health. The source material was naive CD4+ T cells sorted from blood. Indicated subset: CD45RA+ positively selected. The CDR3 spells CASSHPRLAGGGETQYF. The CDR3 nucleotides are TGCGCCAGCAGCCACCCTAGACTAGCGGGAGGTGGTGAGACCCAGTACTTC.